Listed below are T cell receptor beta chains from one sample, sequenced in a study of T-cell memory formation after mild COVID-19. Each CDR3 protein is one row after TCRdb ran MiXCR on the 5' RACE reads. The data contain hundreds of thousands of distinct CDR3 sequences, roughly 15% of them singletons. The sample comprised PBMCs or a T cell subset sorted from them (not recorded which). The receptor set was obtained from a man aged 18 to 29 who had mild COVID-19 (a few samples of this study predate the infection). Cell type and time point are not known. Each CDR3 is given with its conserved first and last residue. A D gene is named only where the DNA matches it firmly. Size is omitted from some rows. Given values are once, few, many or a class for expanded clones.

cdr3_nt,cdr3_aa,v_call,j_call,d_call,clone_size
TGTGCCACCAGCAGAGGGGACAGGGGAACAGATACGCAGTATTTT,CATSRGDRGTDTQYF,TRBV15,TRBJ2-3,TRBD1,many
TGTGCCAGCAGTTTATCCAGCGGGGGGAACACTGAAGCTTTCTTT,CASSLSSGGNTEAFF,TRBV28,TRBJ1-1,NA,many
TGCGCCAGCAGCCCTCGACTAGCGGGGGATCTCCAAGAGACCCAGTACTTC,CASSPRLAGDLQETQYF,TRBV4-1,TRBJ2-5,TRBD2,NA
TGCGCCAGCAGTCCCGGGCCGAGCTCTGGAAACACCATATATTTT,CASSPGPSSGNTIYF,TRBV10-1,TRBJ1-3,NA,NA
TGCGCCAGCAGCTTGGAGGGACGGAGGAACACTGAAGCTTTCTTT,CASSLEGRRNTEAFF,TRBV5-1,TRBJ1-1,NA,NA
TGCAGCGTTGAAGGCGGGGGCTATGCAAGCTCCTACAATGAGCAGTTCTTC,CSVEGGGYASSYNEQFF,TRBV29-1,TRBJ2-1,NA,NA
TGTGCCAGCAGCCCACAGGGGAACACCATATATTTT,CASSPQGNTIYF,TRBV7-2,TRBJ1-3,TRBD1,few
TGTGCCGCAAGGGAGCTAAACTATGGCTACACCTTC,CAARELNYGYTF,TRBV19,TRBJ1-2,NA,few
TGCGCCAGCAGTCTCCCGGGACAGGGGAAGTTGAACACTGAAGCTTTCTTT,CASSLPGQGKLNTEAFF,TRBV5-1,TRBJ1-1,TRBD1,once
TGCAGTGCTAGAGAGCCGACGGGCGCGAAAGAGACCCAGTACTTC,CSAREPTGAKETQYF,TRBV20-1,TRBJ2-5,NA,few
TGTGCCAGCAGCTTCCAGAGGAATGAAAAACTGTTTTTT,CASSFQRNEKLFF,TRBV5-6,TRBJ1-4,NA,few
TGTGCCAGCAGTTTTATAGACCGAGAGACCCAGTACTTC,CASSFIDRETQYF,TRBV12-3/TRBV12-4,TRBJ2-5,NA,NA
TGTGCCAGCAGCTACGTACTCACCACAGATACGCAGTATTTT,CASSYVLTTDTQYF,TRBV7-9,TRBJ2-3,NA,few
TGTGCCAGCAGCGAACTTCTAGCGGACGGCACAGATACGCAGTATTTT,CASSELLADGTDTQYF,TRBV6-2/TRBV6-3,TRBJ2-3,TRBD2,NA
TGTGCCAGCAGCGCGCCGGGACATCACTATGGCTACACCTTC,CASSAPGHHYGYTF,TRBV9,TRBJ1-2,NA,few
TGTGCCATCAGCCAAGCTTACGAGCAGTACTTC,CAISQAYEQYF,TRBV10-3,TRBJ2-7,NA,NA
TGTTCCAGCGGAGAGGGGGCGGAAGGGCAGTATTTT,CSSGEGAEGQYF,TRBV11-2,TRBJ2-3,TRBD1,NA
TGCGCCAGCAGCCTGCCTTCGACTAGCGGGGGGGCAGATACGCAGTATTTT,CASSLPSTSGGADTQYF,TRBV5-1,TRBJ2-3,TRBD2,few
TGTGCCAGCAGCCCCCTCCGGCGGCTAGCCAAAAACATTCAGTACTTC,CASSPLRRLAKNIQYF,TRBV11-2,TRBJ2-4,NA,many
TGTGCCAGCAGCTCAGCCGACAGTCTCGGCACAGATACGCAGTATTTT,CASSSADSLGTDTQYF,TRBV7-9,TRBJ2-3,NA,NA
TGTGCCAGCAGCTTGCAGTTTCGGTCTGAGACCCAGTACTTC,CASSLQFRSETQYF,TRBV7-2,TRBJ2-5,NA,few
TGTGCCAGCAGCTCCCACCGGGACAGGGAATTCAATGAGCAGTTCTTC,CASSSHRDREFNEQFF,TRBV7-6,TRBJ2-1,TRBD1,NA
TGTGCCAGCAGTTACTCCGGCGCTGAAGCTTTCTTT,CASSYSGAEAFF,TRBV6-5,TRBJ1-1,NA,NA
TGTGCCAGCAGCCCCGACAGGGAGGGGAACATTCAGTACTTC,CASSPDREGNIQYF,TRBV6-5,TRBJ2-4,NA,NA
TGCGCCAGCAGCTACAGGGAGACTAGCACAGATACGCAGTATTTT,CASSYRETSTDTQYF,TRBV5-1,TRBJ2-3,NA,few
TGCGCCAGCAGTGAGTCGTTTGTTGAGGGCAATGAGCAGTTCTTC,CASSESFVEGNEQFF,TRBV10-1,TRBJ2-1,NA,few
TGTGCCAGCAGCCGAAGGCAGGGGGCCGCCGGGGAGCTGTTTTTT,CASSRRQGAAGELFF,TRBV28,TRBJ2-2,TRBD1,NA
TGTGCCAGCAGTGAGCACTACACAGATACGCAGTATTTT,CASSEHYTDTQYF,TRBV25-1,TRBJ2-3,NA,NA
TGCGCCAGCAGCTTGGATACAGGGCCCCGTCAGCCCCAGCATTTT,CASSLDTGPRQPQHF,TRBV5-1,TRBJ1-5,NA,few
TGTGCCAGCAGACCAGCCCGGGACAGGGCCGATGAGCAGTTCTTC,CASRPARDRADEQFF,TRBV6-6,TRBJ2-1,TRBD1,few
TGTGCCAGCAGCTTCCCCCGGGACCAGATAGACCAAGAGACCCAGTACTTC,CASSFPRDQIDQETQYF,TRBV11-2,TRBJ2-5,NA,NA
TGTGCCAGCAGCTTAGATTGGGGGGTAGGCGGGGAGCTGTTTTTT,CASSLDWGVGGELFF,TRBV7-2,TRBJ2-2,NA,NA
TGCGCCAGCAGCCAAGAGGCGGACAGGGGGCGCGGGGAGACCCAGTACTTC,CASSQEADRGRGETQYF,TRBV4-3,TRBJ2-5,TRBD1,NA
TGTGCCAGCAGCCAAGAGAGGGGACAGGGTTCTGAAGCTTTCTTT,CASSQERGQGSEAFF,TRBV14,TRBJ1-1,TRBD1,NA
TGTGCCAGCAGCCTAACCGAAAAAGAGCAGTACTTC,CASSLTEKEQYF,TRBV4-2,TRBJ2-7,NA,few
TGTGCCACCAGTGACCCTCTTCGGACAGGGGGCGTTCGCGGGGCGCTGAACACCGGGGAGCTGTTTTTT,CATSDPLRTGGVRGALNTGELFF,TRBV24-1,TRBJ2-2,TRBD1,NA
TGTGCCAGCAGTGCAAGGGAAAATTCACCCCTCCACTTT,CASSARENSPLHF,TRBV25-1,TRBJ1-6,NA,NA
TGTGCCACCAGCGGTGCAGGGGGCTACACTGAAGCTTTCTTT,CATSGAGGYTEAFF,TRBV15,TRBJ1-1,TRBD1,few
TGTGCCACCAGCAGAGTTGGGGATAATGAGCAGTTCTTC,CATSRVGDNEQFF,TRBV15,TRBJ2-1,NA,NA
TGCAGTGCTCGGCTAGCGGGTTACGAGCAGTACTTC,CSARLAGYEQYF,TRBV20-1,TRBJ2-7,TRBD2,few
TGTGCCATCAGCCTAAAGGGTGGCTACACCTTC,CAISLKGGYTF,TRBV10-3,TRBJ1-2,NA,few
TGTGCCAGCAGATCCCTGGGGACAGGGGGCTCCCGCTCTGGAAACACCATATATTTT,CASRSLGTGGSRSGNTIYF,TRBV6-5,TRBJ1-3,TRBD1,few
TGCGCCAGCAGCATGACTAGCGGGGGCACAGATACGCAGTATTTT,CASSMTSGGTDTQYF,TRBV5-1,TRBJ2-3,TRBD2,few
TGCGCCAGCAGCTTGTCGCCGGGACAGGAGACTTCACCCCTCCACTTT,CASSLSPGQETSPLHF,TRBV5-1,TRBJ1-6,TRBD1,NA
TGTGCCAGCAGCTTGGAGTCACTCGGGGAGCTGTTTTTT,CASSLESLGELFF,TRBV5-4,TRBJ2-2,NA,few
TGCGCCAGCAGCCAGCACAGGGTAGATACGCAGTATTTT,CASSQHRVDTQYF,TRBV4-3,TRBJ2-3,NA,NA
TGTGCCAGCAGCCCCGTGGGGGGGCGAGTTGGCTACACCTTC,CASSPVGGRVGYTF,TRBV7-2,TRBJ1-2,NA,few
TGTGCCAGCACCCCCCGCGTTGCGGGGAACTATGGCTACACCTTC,CASTPRVAGNYGYTF,TRBV12-3/TRBV12-4,TRBJ1-2,NA,few